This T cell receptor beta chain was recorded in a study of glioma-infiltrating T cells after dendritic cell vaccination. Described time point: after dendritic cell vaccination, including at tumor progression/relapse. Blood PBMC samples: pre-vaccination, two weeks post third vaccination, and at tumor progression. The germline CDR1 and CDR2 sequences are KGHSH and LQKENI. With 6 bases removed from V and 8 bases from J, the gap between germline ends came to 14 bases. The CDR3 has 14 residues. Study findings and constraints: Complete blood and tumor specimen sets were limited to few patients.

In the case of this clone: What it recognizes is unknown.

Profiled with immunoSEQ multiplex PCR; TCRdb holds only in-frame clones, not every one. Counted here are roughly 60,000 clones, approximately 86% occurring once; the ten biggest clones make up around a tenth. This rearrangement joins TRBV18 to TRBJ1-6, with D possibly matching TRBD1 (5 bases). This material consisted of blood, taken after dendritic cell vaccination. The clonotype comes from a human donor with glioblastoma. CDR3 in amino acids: CASSHRTADSPLHF. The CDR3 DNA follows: TGTGCCAGCTCGCACAGGACGGCAGATTCACCCCTCCACTTT.